This T cell receptor (beta chain) was documented in a study of T cell responses to AZD1222 COVID-19 vaccine. Trimming at V came to 0 bases and at J to 6 bases, leaving 0 bases not matched to a gene. Germline V gene data show CDR1 as LGHDT and CDR2 as YNNKEL (reference sequence). The CDR3 covers 15 residues. Some clones are missing from TCRdb's copy, which holds only in-frame ones; the method was immunoSEQ multiplex PCR. Here the sample spans about 86,000 clones, roughly 90% being singletons. Of note for this clone: Its antigen remains unidentified.

Study-level results: The donor group comprised mostly white British people and more females; the analysis possibly underestimated clonal diversity. Repertoires were obtained solely post-peak T cell response.

The sample consisted of peripheral blood, taken 28 days after the second AZD1222 dose. The receptor's source is an adult who received the AZD1222 COVID-19 vaccine. V usage is TRBV3-1 (or the pseudogene TRBV3-2) and J usage is TRBJ2-1; 12 bases line up with TRBD2. CDR3 DNA: TGTGCCAGCAGCCAAGAGACTAGCGGGAGCAATGAGCAGTTCTTC. Protein product: CASSQETSGSNEQFF.